The 15 T cell receptor beta chains presented below share a single source sample, sequenced in a study of beta chain features in type 1 diabetes. The authors reverse transcribed all of the isolated RNA, so sequencing captured expressed TCRB transcripts. Assay used: immunoSEQ multiplex PCR; TCRdb lists only in-frame clones, some missing. The sample has about 360,000 clones, roughly 12% seen once. The sequencing sample was made of naive CD4+ T cells from blood. Source of these receptors: a man aged 18 to 29 in good health.

The chain combines TRBV2 with TRBJ2-2; 9 bases map to TRBD1. The germline gives CDR1 SNHLY, CDR2 FYNNEI. The CDR3 runs to 15 residues. Germline trimming cut 6 bases from V and 4 bases from J; bases unmatched to any gene: 6. CDR3 amino acids: CASSAWDRATGELFF. The DNA for the CDR3 is TGTGCCAGCAGCGCCTGGGACAGGGCCACCGGGGAGCTGTTTTTT.

In the case of this clone: Additional DNA sequences in this sample encode the identical CDR3. This chain links TRBV11-2 with TRBJ2-5, with D uncertain. The germline gives CDR1 SGHAT, CDR2 FQNNGV. The CDR3 has 11 amino acids. V dropped 5 bases and J dropped 5 bases, with 6 bases sitting between them. CDR3 loop: CASSLRETQYF. Here the CDR3 DNA reads TGTGCCAGCAGCCTCCGGGAGACCCAGTACTTC. The full variable domain, completed using reference TRBV11-2 and TRBJ2-5, is EAGVAQSPRYKIIEKRQSVAFWCNPISGHATLYWYQQILGQGPKLLIQFQNNGVVDDSQLPKDRFSAERLKGVDSTLKIQPAKLEDSAVYLCASSLRETQYFGPGTRLLVL.

The rearrangement links TRBV29-1 to TRBJ1-2; 7 bases are a match to TRBD1. Germline CDR1 SQVTM, CDR2 ANQGSEA. With V trimmed by 7 bases and J by 6 bases, 11 bases remained unmatched. This CDR3 contains 13 residues. The CDR3 region is CSAGRTGSDGYTF. The CDR3 DNA reads TGCAGCGCCGGACGGACAGGCTCGGATGGCTACACCTTC.

The genes are TRBV7-2 and TRBJ1-1; D is ambiguous. This CDR3 comprises 12 residues. CDR1 is SGHTA, CDR2 FQGNSA, per germline. Trimming removed 2 bases at V and 1 base at J, with 2 bases between. CDR3 protein: CASSLQNTEAFF. CDR3 nucleotide sequence: TGTGCCAGCAGCTTACAGAACACTGAAGCTTTCTTT.

The DNA for the CDR3 is TGCAGTGCTAGGTCCGGGACTAGGCAGTATTTT. This translates into CSARSGTRQYF. This chain uses TRBV20-1 with TRBJ2-3; the match to TRBD2 covers 8 bases. Unmatched junction bases numbered 4, after V lost 3 bases and J lost 11 bases. The CDR3 totals 11 residues. The germline V gene has CDR1 DFQATT and CDR2 SNEGSKA (reference sequence).

V is TRBV19 and J is TRBJ1-1; 8 nucleotides line up with TRBD1. From germline, CDR1 is LNHDA and CDR2 SQIVND (reference sequence). The CDR3 sequence is 15 residues long. V dropped 3 bases and J dropped 1; count of bases not matched to a gene: 4. CDR3 nucleotides: TGTGCCAGTAGTATCCGGACAGGGCAGAACACTGAAGCTTTCTTT. This codes for CASSIRTGQNTEAFF. Supplemented by reference TRBV19 and TRBJ1-1, the full variable domain reads DGGITQSPKYLFRKEGQNVTLSCEQNLNHDAMYWYRQDPGQGLRLIYYSQIVNDFQKGDIAEGYSVSREKKESFPLTVTSAQKNPTAFYLCASSIRTGQNTEAFFGQGTRLTVV.

This clone was seen a few times. V gene TRBV27 combines with J gene TRBJ2-1, with D possibly TRBD2 on 5 matching bases. The germline V gene has CDR1 MNHEY and CDR2 SMNVEV (reference sequence). Trimming left V 5 bases short and J 8 bases short, with 10 bases between. The CDR3 length is 12 residues. In nucleotides, the CDR3 is TGTGCCAGCAGTCATACCGGGGATGAGCAGTTCTTC. Translated: CASSHTGDEQFF.

V and J are TRBV5-1 and TRBJ1-1; no definite D call. The ends were cut back, 0 bases at V and 2 bases at J, with 11 bases in the middle. Looked up from germline, CDR1 is SGHRS and CDR2 is YFSETQ. The CDR3 is 15 amino acids. In DNA form, the CDR3 reads TGCGCCAGCAGCTTGGGGGCAGAAAGAAACACTGAAGCTTTCTTT. Translated: CASSLGAERNTEAFF.

This chain joins TRBV20-1 and TRBJ1-2; no definite D call. The CDR3 totals 10 residues. Germline V gene data show CDR1 as DFQATT and CDR2 as SNEGSKA (reference sequence). The ends were cut back, 6 bases at V and 7 bases at J, with 9 bases in the middle. The CDR3 spells CSAAVGGYTF. For the CDR3, the DNA is TGCAGTGCCGCTGTCGGTGGCTACACCTTC.

The rearrangement links TRBV29-1 to TRBJ1-5, with D uncertain. Trimming took 5 bases from V and 3 from J, leaving 11 bases between them. CDR1 SQVTM and CDR2 ANQGSEA come from the germline V gene. This CDR3 contains 13 residues. CDR3 region: CSVLTGANQPQHF. The DNA for the CDR3 is TGCAGCGTTCTTACGGGAGCCAATCAGCCCCAGCATTTT.

V and J are TRBV7-2 and TRBJ1-1; maybe TRBD1 (5 bases). Trimming pared 2 bases from V and 1 base from J, leaving 11 bases between. The CDR3 has 15 amino acids. Looked up from germline, CDR1 is SGHTA and CDR2 is FQGNSA. CDR3 nucleotide sequence: TGTGCCAGCAGCTTAATGGGGCGCGGGAACACTGAAGCTTTCTTT. Amino acids: CASSLMGRGNTEAFF.

V is TRBV5-4 and J is TRBJ1-2; D might be TRBD1 (6 bases). Deletions cut 0 bases from V and 6 bases from J, with 9 bases between. Germline CDR1 reads SGHNT; CDR2 reads YYREEE (reference sequence). CDR3 size: 13 residues. The CDR3 nucleotides read TGTGCCAGCAGCTTGGACAGGGTTGATGGCTACACCTTC. This translates into CASSLDRVDGYTF.

This clone was recorded a few times. The chain combines TRBV7-3 with TRBJ2-7; 7 bases are a match to TRBD2. J lost 6 bases, V lost 2 bases, and 7 bases had no gene match. This CDR3 spans 14 amino acids. The germline CDR1 and CDR2 sequences are SGHTA and FQGTGA. CDR3 sequence (DNA): TGTGCCAGCAGCTTATCGGGAGGAAACGGCGAGCAGTACTTC. Translating gives CASSLSGGNGEQYF.

The chain has TRBV30 and TRBJ1-4; maybe TRBD1 (6 bases). V was cut by 3 bases and J by 7 bases, with 15 bases left in between. Germline V lookup: CDR1 GTSNPN, CDR2 SVGIG (reference sequence). This CDR3 has 14 residues. This chain's CDR3 is CAWRTFRGGEKLFF. The DNA for the CDR3 is TGTGCCTGGAGGACTTTCAGGGGTGGTGAAAAACTGTTTTTT. Using reference TRBV30 and TRBJ1-4 for the parts outside the CDR3, the full variable domain is SQTIHQWPATLVQPVGSPLSLECTVEGTSNPNLYWYRQAAGRGLQLLFYSVGIGQISSEVPQNLSASRPQDRQFILSSKKLLLSDSGFYLCAWRTFRGGEKLFFGSGTQLSVL.

This chain links TRBV11-3 with TRBJ2-7; D perhaps matches TRBD1 (5 bases). The CDR3 has 13 amino acids. Germline CDR1 is SGHNT and CDR2 is YENEEA. The V end lost 5 bases, the J end lost 1 base, and 9 bases lay between the germline ends. The CDR3: CASSHRQSYEQYF. CDR3 DNA sequence: TGTGCCAGCAGCCACAGACAGTCCTACGAGCAGTACTTC.